Given below is one T cell receptor beta chain in context. Trimming removed 4 bases at V and 2 bases at J, with 18 bases between. Per the germline V gene, CDR1 is SQVTM and CDR2 is ANQGSEA. The length of the CDR3 is 15 residues. The data stem from a study of CD8+ T cells in alopecia areata. Extracted RNA was reverse transcribed, and the resulting cDNA served as sequencing template. Here immunoSEQ multiplex PCR was the method, and the copy in TCRdb shows in-frame clones only, minus some. Of 200,000 to 250,000 clones in the sample, 65% to 70% were seen once. A FACSAria was used to sort CD4+ and CD8+ T cells. These cells came from PBMCs.

The sample in question was CD4+ T cells sorted from blood, obtained at week 0. The rearrangement links TRBV29-1 to TRBJ2-7, with D perhaps given as TRBD1 or TRBD2 (5 bases each). This TCR was sampled from a human donor with alopecia areata. CDR3 nucleotides: TGCAGCGTTGGACCCCGGAGGACACCGACCTACGAGCAGTACTTC. As protein: CSVGPRRTPTYEQYF.